These 8 T cell receptor beta chains were sequenced from one sample in a study of human T cells and chemical hapten exposure. TCRdb used MiXCR to reprocess the RACE reads, holding one entry per CDR3 protein. This table has some 38,000 distinct CDR3 sequences, approximately 7.6% appearing once. Time point meaning: pre-sensitization, week 0. As to treatment: therapeutic diphenylcyclopropenone sensitization with weekly scalp DPC. This sample comprised whole blood, obtained in connection with sensitization to the hapten diphenylcyclopropenone (DPC). All receptors come from a woman aged 45-59 years with alopecia areata. Some clones in this sample may be carry-over from other donors' samples.

In this sample, this clonotype turned up a few times. The chain employs TRBV7-2 and TRBJ2-5; TRBD2 might be the D (5 bases). The CDR3 consists of 14 residues. CDR1 and CDR2 (germline): SGHTA, FQGNSA. The ends were cut back, 6 bases at V and 5 bases at J, with 16 bases in the middle. In DNA form, the CDR3 reads TGTGCCAGCAGTTATGGGCTAGCAGTTGAGACCCAGTACTTC. Translated: CASSYGLAVETQYF. The full variable domain, with the rest looked up from reference TRBV7-2 and TRBJ2-5, is GAGVSQSPSNKVTEKGKDVELRCDPISGHTALYWYRQSLGQGLEFLIYFQGNSAPDKSGLPSDRFSAERTGGSVSTLTIQRTQQEDSAVYLCASSYGLAVETQYFGPGTRLLVL.

Many counts were recorded for this clonotype. The V call is TRBV5-5, the J call TRBJ2-7; D perhaps matches TRBD2 (6 bases). The CDR3 extends over 15 amino acids. Trimming took off 3 bases at V and 1 base at J, with 14 bases between the two ends. Looked up from germline, CDR1 is SGHKS and CDR2 is YYEKEE (reference sequence). CDR3 sequence: CASSSGPLASYEQYF. DNA for the CDR3: TGTGCCAGCAGCTCGGGACCGCTAGCGTCCTACGAGCAGTACTTC.

Ten or more counts support this clonotype. V and J are TRBV30 and TRBJ2-1; TRBD1 agrees at 9 bases. The junction had 6 bases not matched to a gene; V was cut back by 4 bases and J by 5 bases. From germline, CDR1 is GTSNPN and CDR2 SVGIG (reference sequence). This CDR3 comprises 14 residues. In nucleotides, the CDR3 is TGTGCCTGGAAAAGGGACAGGGAGGACAATGAGCAGTTCTTC. Protein: CAWKRDREDNEQFF. Combining the CDR3 with reference TRBV30 and TRBJ2-1 gives the whole variable domain SQTIHQWPATLVQPVGSPLSLECTVEGTSNPNLYWYRQAAGRGLQLLFYSVGIGQISSEVPQNLSASRPQDRQFILSSKKLLLSDSGFYLCAWKRDREDNEQFFGPGTRLTVL.

This clonotype was found many times. This chain connects TRBV28 to TRBJ1-5; the D gene is possibly TRBD1 (6 bases). V dropped 3 bases and J dropped 4 bases, with 13 bases sitting between them. Germline CDR1 is MDHEN and CDR2 is SYDVKM. The CDR3 contains 15 residues. In nucleotides, the CDR3 is TGTGCCAGCAGTTTTGCGGGGGCGCGGAATCAGCCCCAGCATTTT. Amino acid sequence: CASSFAGARNQPQHF.

The J gene is TRBJ2-5, the V gene TRBV20-1; 9 bases are shared with TRBD1. Germline V gene sequence: CDR1 DFQATT, CDR2 SNEGSKA (reference sequence). This CDR3 is built from 17 residues. With 2 bases clipped from V and 1 base from J, the junction kept 11 bases outside the gene matches. The CDR3 region has the DNA TGCAGTGCTAGAAGGGAAATTGGACAGGGGCTCCAAGAGACCCAGTACTTC. Translated: CSARREIGQGLQETQYF.

This clonotype came up many times. The J gene is TRBJ2-1, the V gene TRBV11-3; D is unclear. V was trimmed by 5 bases and J by 0 bases, leaving 11 bases between them. Per the germline V gene, CDR1 is SGHNT and CDR2 is YENEEA. This CDR3 comprises 15 residues. CDR3 DNA: TGTGCCAGCAGCGACGACCTGAGCTCCTACAATGAGCAGTTCTTC. Its translation is CASSDDLSSYNEQFF.

This clonotype was observed at least ten times. This chain links TRBV14 with TRBJ2-7; the D is unclear. The germline V gene encodes CDR1 SGHDN and CDR2 FVKESK. The V gene lost 4 bases and the J gene lost 5 bases, with 12 bases spanning the gap. This CDR3 contains 13 residues. CDR3 sequence reads: CASSLPSSHEQYF. CDR3 in DNA: TGTGCCAGCAGCCTACCCTCGTCCCACGAGCAGTACTTC.

This clonotype has ten or more counts. This rearrangement joins TRBV18 to TRBJ2-1; a weak D match, TRBD1 (6 bases). The germline V gene encodes CDR1 KGHSH and CDR2 LQKENI. This CDR3 region has 13 residues. V was trimmed by 6 bases and J by 14 bases, leaving 20 bases between them. CDR3 region: CASSAGEQKDKFF. The CDR3 DNA follows: TGTGCCAGCTCGGCAGGGGAACAAAAAGATAAGTTCTTC.